Listed below are T cell receptor beta chains from one sample, sequenced in a study of CD8 T cells in ankylosing spondylitis. One entry per CDR3 protein results from TCRdb running MiXCR on the 5' RACE reads. Here the sample spans some 150,000 distinct CDR3 sequences, under 45% being singletons. The sequenced sample was synovial fluid, either unsorted or a sorted T cell fraction (not recorded which). The receptor source for this set is a male donor with ankylosing spondylitis. The CDR3 runs from the conserved cysteine through the conserved F or W. A D gene is named only where the DNA matches it firmly. Clone size appears in some rows only: once, few, many, or a class for an expanded clone.

J,V,size,D,CDR3,DNA
TRBJ1-2,TRBV28,NA,NA,CASSLRSDIANYGYTF,TGTGCCAGCAGTTTGAGATCGGACATCGCTAACTATGGCTACACCTTC
TRBJ2-5,TRBV25-1,NA,NA,CASSASGGRETQYF,TGTGCCAGCAGTGCGTCAGGGGGGAGGGAGACCCAGTACTTC
TRBJ2-5,TRBV7-9,few,NA,CASSLVVRPRGETQYF,TGTGCCAGCAGCTTAGTAGTGAGACCCCGGGGGGAGACCCAGTACTTC
TRBJ2-1,TRBV27,NA,NA,CASSRQTARSYNEQFF,TGTGCCAGCAGTCGCCAGACAGCCCGCTCCTACAATGAGCAGTTCTTC
TRBJ2-1,TRBV24-1,once,TRBD2,CATSDGGGNEQFF,TGTGCCACCAGTGACGGGGGAGGGAATGAGCAGTTCTTC
TRBJ1-1,TRBV4-3,NA,NA,CASSQDWQSIAAGTEAFF,TGCGCCAGCAGCCAAGATTGGCAGTCCATCGCCGCTGGCACTGAAGCTTTCTTT
TRBJ2-2,TRBV12-3/TRBV12-4,NA,NA,CASSPGPRELFF,TGTGCCAGCAGTCCGGGTCCTCGGGAGCTGTTTTTT
TRBJ1-5,TRBV27,NA,NA,CASSLLGRQPQHF,TGTGCCAGCAGTTTACTGGGCCGTCAGCCCCAGCATTTT
TRBJ1-1,TRBV7-2,many,NA,CASSKGQMSNTEAFF,TGTGCCAGCAGTAAAGGACAGATGTCGAACACTGAAGCTTTCTTT
TRBJ1-3,TRBV20-1,NA,NA,CSANPSMAGNTIYF,TGCAGTGCTAACCCCAGTATGGCTGGAAACACCATATATTTT
TRBJ2-1,TRBV28,NA,TRBD1,CASSSRPYRDRIGEQFF,TGTGCCAGCAGCTCAAGACCGTACCGGGACAGAATCGGTGAGCAGTTCTTC
TRBJ2-7,TRBV19,NA,NA,CATGRLNSYEQYF,TGTGCCACGGGACGGCTAAATTCCTACGAGCAGTACTTC
TRBJ2-1,TRBV12-3/TRBV12-4,NA,NA,CASSLGLYDNEQFF,TGTGCCAGCAGCCTAGGACTATACGACAATGAGCAGTTCTTC
TRBJ2-3,TRBV3-1,few,NA,CASSLAHQGSTDTQYF,TGTGCCAGCAGCCTGGCCCATCAGGGATCCACAGATACGCAGTATTTT
TRBJ2-7,TRBV7-9,NA,TRBD1,CASSMTGPYEQYF,TGTGCCAGCAGCATGACAGGGCCCTACGAGCAGTACTTC
TRBJ2-1,TRBV6-4,NA,TRBD2,CASSDSEAGDRNEQFF,TGTGCCAGCAGTGATTCGGAAGCGGGAGATAGGAATGAGCAGTTCTTC
TRBJ2-7,TRBV5-1,NA,NA,CASSLDWSSHPYEQYF,TGCGCCAGCAGCTTGGATTGGAGCTCCCACCCCTACGAGCAGTACTTC
TRBJ2-7,TRBV12-3/TRBV12-4,few,TRBD1,CASSSRDRNRPYEQYF,TGTGCCAGCAGTTCCCGGGACAGGAACCGTCCCTACGAGCAGTACTTC
TRBJ2-5,TRBV9,NA,NA,CASSVGGAAQYF,TGTGCCAGCAGCGTAGGTGGAGCCGCCCAGTACTTC
TRBJ2-5,TRBV7-9,NA,TRBD1,CASSVQGWGETQYF,TGTGCCAGCAGCGTACAGGGGTGGGGAGAGACCCAGTACTTC
TRBJ1-6,TRBV7-6,NA,TRBD1,CASSLATGEVGSPLHF,TGTGCCAGCAGCTTAGCCACAGGGGAAGTAGGTTCACCCCTCCACTTT
TRBJ1-4,TRBV5-1,NA,NA,CASSLQKLGSNEKLFF,TGCGCCAGCAGCTTGCAGAAGTTGGGATCTAATGAAAAACTGTTTTTT
TRBJ2-7,TRBV5-1,NA,NA,CASSFRPGTHEQYF,TGCGCCAGCAGCTTTCGGCCAGGGACCCACGAGCAGTACTTC
TRBJ2-7,TRBV28,NA,NA,CASSPPHTGGISYEQYF,TGTGCCAGCAGCCCACCCCACACAGGTGGGATCTCCTACGAGCAGTACTTC
TRBJ1-2,TRBV20-1,few,NA,CSTTDLLYRDYGYTF,TGCAGTACCACCGATCTGCTGTATCGGGACTATGGCTACACCTTC
TRBJ2-3,TRBV12-5,once,NA,CASGLKDTQYF,TGTGCTAGTGGTTTAAAAGATACGCAGTATTTT
TRBJ2-7,TRBV29-1,NA,TRBD1,CSVDGTGVENEQYF,TGCAGCGTGGACGGGACAGGGGTAGAAAACGAGCAGTACTTC